This T cell receptor beta chain originates from a study of T cell clusters in autoimmune cytopenias. Germline lookup yields CDR1 SEHNR and CDR2 FQNEAQ (reference sequence). CDR3 length equals 20 residues. Measured by frequency, this clonotype is medium-sized. The antigen remains undetermined. TRB rearrangements were amplified by touch-down multiplex PCR with mixed TRB-A/B primers. After re-calling the multiplex PCR reads, TCRdb lists one entry per CDR3 protein, DNA absent. The record lists fewer than 8,500 distinct CDR3 sequences, of which the ten most abundant hold 3.5%. Notes on the study in general: Active autoimmune hepatitis patients had roughly 3.3-fold fewer exclusive TRB clusters than healthy donors. TRB repertoire shifts in secondary cytopenia and chronic lymphocytic leukemia mostly reflected lymphoma, not autoimmunity.

TRB was amplified from approximately 250 ng of peripheral blood genomic DNA per sample. The TCR comes from a human donor with an autoimmune cytopenia or autoimmune hepatitis (not recorded which). The chain links TRBV7-9 to TRBJ2-1; as DNA is missing, the TRBD1 call by TCRdb cannot be tested. Input material: peripheral blood. CDR3 protein: CASSFGFKRPSGRKVNEQFF.